A selection of T cell receptor beta chains follows, all from one sample in a study of T-cell reconstitution after alpha-beta-depleted transplantation in children. Via MiXCR, TCRdb re-called the PCR reads, giving one row per CDR3 protein. Of around 80,000 distinct CDR3 sequences in the sample, about a sixth were seen once. Material: PBMCs, mostly from graft donor cells, obtained 360 days after TCRalphabeta/CD19-depleted stem cell transplant. The source of these receptors is a male patient aged 2-15 years who had a stem cell transplant for acute lymphoblastic leukemia, so the T cells may come from the graft donor. Each CDR3 is given with its conserved first and last residue. D genes are given only for firm matches. Clone size is not always given. Where it is, it says once, few, many or a class for expanded clones.

V: TRBV27; J: TRBJ2-3; D: .; size: few; DNA: TGTGCCAGCAGTTCTATTAGGACTAGCACAGATACGCAGTATTTT; CDR3: CASSSIRTSTDTQYF
V: TRBV25-1; J: TRBJ2-4; D: TRBD1; size: .; DNA: TGTGCCAGCAGGGGGACAGGGTTTGGAGGAAACATTCAGTACTTC; CDR3: CASRGTGFGGNIQYF
V: TRBV5-1; J: TRBJ2-2; D: TRBD1; size: many; DNA: TGCGCCAGCAGCGGACCCGACAGGGGGGTTGCCGGGGAGCTGTTTTTT; CDR3: CASSGPDRGVAGELFF
V: TRBV5-1; J: TRBJ1-1; D: TRBD1; size: many; DNA: TGCGCCAGCAGCTTAAGACAGGGGGGCGGGAACACTGAAGCTTTCTTT; CDR3: CASSLRQGGGNTEAFF
V: TRBV29-1; J: TRBJ2-5; D: .; size: .; DNA: TGCAGCGTTGAAGGGTTAGGGGCCTGGGAGACCCAGTACTTC; CDR3: CSVEGLGAWETQYF
V: TRBV23-1; J: TRBJ2-5; D: TRBD1; size: .; DNA: TGCGCCAGCACGGGACAGGGAACAGAGACCCAGTACTTC; CDR3: CASTGQGTETQYF
V: TRBV7-9; J: TRBJ2-5; D: .; size: many; DNA: TGTGCCAGCAGCTTAGTTGGGATCCCAGAGACCCAGTACTTC; CDR3: CASSLVGIPETQYF
V: TRBV9; J: TRBJ2-1; D: TRBD2; size: many; DNA: TGTGCCAGCAGCGTGGGACTAGCGGGAGAAATGGATGAGCAGTTCTTC; CDR3: CASSVGLAGEMDEQFF
V: TRBV5-1; J: TRBJ2-1; D: .; size: .; DNA: TGCGCCAGCAGCTTGGCCTCTATGCTAATCTCCTACAATGAGCAGTTCTTC; CDR3: CASSLASMLISYNEQFF
V: TRBV9; J: TRBJ2-3; D: .; size: few; DNA: TGTGCCAGCAGCGTAGAACTCGCCACAGATACGCAGTATTTT; CDR3: CASSVELATDTQYF
V: TRBV19; J: TRBJ2-1; D: .; size: few; DNA: TGTGCCAGTAGTATGGGGGGCGGGAGCTCCTACAATGAGCAGTTCTTC; CDR3: CASSMGGGSSYNEQFF
V: TRBV20-1; J: TRBJ2-3; D: .; size: .; DNA: TGCAGTGCTACCGGGACAACGGATACGCAGTATTTT; CDR3: CSATGTTDTQYF
V: TRBV5-1; J: TRBJ2-1; D: .; size: few; DNA: TGCGCCAGCAGCTTGGCACGGACGATCTGGTCTAATGAGCAGTTCTTC; CDR3: CASSLARTIWSNEQFF
V: TRBV19; J: TRBJ1-1; D: TRBD1; size: few; DNA: TGTGCCAGTAGTATAGCGTCGGGACAGGTACCGAAAGCTTTCTTT; CDR3: CASSIASGQVPKAFF
V: TRBV12-3/TRBV12-4; J: TRBJ2-4; D: TRBD2; size: .; DNA: TGTGCCAGCAGTTTGCGACTAGCGGGGGGGAAAAACATTCAGTACTTC; CDR3: CASSLRLAGGKNIQYF
V: TRBV27; J: TRBJ1-2; D: .; size: many; DNA: TGTGCCAGCAGTTTATGGGGGCCCAAAAGTGGCTATGGCTACACCTTC; CDR3: CASSLWGPKSGYGYTF
V: TRBV12-3/TRBV12-4; J: TRBJ2-1; D: .; size: .; DNA: TGTGCCAGCAGTCTCTATTTTAGCTCCTACAATGAGCAGTTCTTC; CDR3: CASSLYFSSYNEQFF
V: TRBV7-2; J: TRBJ2-1; D: .; size: few; DNA: TGTGCCAGCAGCCCCGCGTGGGTTCGCAATGAGCAGTTCTTC; CDR3: CASSPAWVRNEQFF
V: TRBV29-1; J: TRBJ2-3; D: TRBD1; size: few; DNA: TGCAGCGTTAGACAGGGGAGAGGAGATACGCAGTATTTT; CDR3: CSVRQGRGDTQYF
V: TRBV7-8; J: TRBJ1-4; D: TRBD1; size: many; DNA: TGTGCCAGCAGCTTACTAAGGGGGCGGGAAAAACTGTTTTTT; CDR3: CASSLLRGREKLFF
V: TRBV12-3/TRBV12-4; J: TRBJ2-3; D: .; size: .; DNA: TGTGCCAGCAGTTTAGCCCTACTAGCTTCTAGCACAGATACGCAGTATTTT; CDR3: CASSLALLASSTDTQYF
V: TRBV21-1; J: TRBJ2-5; D: .; size: .; DNA: TGTGCCAGCAGCAACGACAGGAAAGTTAAAGAGACCCAGTACTTC; CDR3: CASSNDRKVKETQYF
V: TRBV2; J: TRBJ2-7; D: .; size: few; DNA: TGTGCCAGCAGTGAAGCGCTTCTGAGCTACGAGCAGTACTTC; CDR3: CASSEALLSYEQYF
V: TRBV12-3/TRBV12-4; J: TRBJ2-1; D: TRBD1; size: few; DNA: TGTGCCAGCAGTCGGGACAGAAGCTCCTACAATGAGCAGTTCTTC; CDR3: CASSRDRSSYNEQFF
V: TRBV5-1; J: TRBJ2-2; D: TRBD1; size: .; DNA: TGCGCCAGCAGCCAGGGACAGAGGGGGACCGGGGAGCTGTTTTTT; CDR3: CASSQGQRGTGELFF
V: TRBV5-1; J: TRBJ2-1; D: TRBD2; size: .; DNA: TGCGCCAGCAGCGCCGGGACTAGCGGGAGGACTGAGCAGTTCTTC; CDR3: CASSAGTSGRTEQFF
V: TRBV27; J: TRBJ2-7; D: .; size: .; DNA: TGTGCCAGCAGTTTCAGGGGAGGGAGTTACGAGCAGTACTTC; CDR3: CASSFRGGSYEQYF
V: TRBV20-1; J: TRBJ2-7; D: TRBD2; size: few; DNA: TGCAGTGCTTCTAGCGGGAGGGCCTACGAGCAGTACTTC; CDR3: CSASSGRAYEQYF
V: TRBV27; J: TRBJ1-1; D: TRBD1; size: many; DNA: TGTGCCAGCAGTTTGGGGACAGTAATGAACACTGAAGCTTTCTTT; CDR3: CASSLGTVMNTEAFF
V: TRBV4-1; J: TRBJ2-5; D: .; size: .; DNA: TGCGCCAGCAGCCAACCCTTCCGTGAGACCCAGTACTTC; CDR3: CASSQPFRETQYF
V: TRBV29-1; J: TRBJ2-4; D: .; size: many; DNA: TGCAGCGTGGGTATGGGGGGACGGAACATTCAGTACTTC; CDR3: CSVGMGGRNIQYF
V: TRBV2; J: TRBJ2-7; D: TRBD2; size: .; DNA: TGTGCCAGCAGGCGGGAGATCCGCTACGAGCAGTACTTC; CDR3: CASRREIRYEQYF
V: TRBV24-1; J: TRBJ2-1; D: TRBD1; size: few; DNA: TGTGCCACCAGTGATCGTGACTCCGGGACAGGGCTTAAGCCGCAGTTCTTC; CDR3: CATSDRDSGTGLKPQFF
V: TRBV20-1; J: TRBJ2-7; D: TRBD2; size: .; DNA: TGCAGTGCTACCGGGACTAGCGGGATTTGGCAGTACTTC; CDR3: CSATGTSGIWQYF
V: TRBV7-8; J: TRBJ2-2; D: .; size: .; DNA: TGTGCCAGCAGCTTGAGGTCCCTAAGCGGGTCGCGGACCGGGGAGCTGTTTTTT; CDR3: CASSLRSLSGSRTGELFF
V: TRBV5-1; J: TRBJ2-7; D: TRBD1; size: .; DNA: TGCGCCAGCAGCTTGGTCCCGACAGGGCCCTACGAGCAGTACTTC; CDR3: CASSLVPTGPYEQYF
V: TRBV7-9; J: TRBJ2-5; D: .; size: few; DNA: TGTGCCAGCAGCTTGTCAAAGGAGACCCAGTACTTC; CDR3: CASSLSKETQYF
V: TRBV4-1; J: TRBJ2-1; D: .; size: .; DNA: TGCGCCAGCAGCCAGAGGGGAGTGTACAATGAGCAGTTCTTC; CDR3: CASSQRGVYNEQFF
V: TRBV12-3/TRBV12-4; J: TRBJ2-7; D: .; size: many; DNA: TGTGCCAGCAGTCCGGGGACCTCCTACGAGCAGTACTTC; CDR3: CASSPGTSYEQYF
V: TRBV12-3/TRBV12-4; J: TRBJ2-5; D: .; size: .; DNA: TGTGCCAGCAGTTGGTCAGGGCCAGGGGAGACCCAGTACTTC; CDR3: CASSWSGPGETQYF
V: TRBV5-1; J: TRBJ2-2; D: .; size: .; DNA: TGCGCCAGCAGCTTTGGAAGAGGGGGGCTACACACCGGGGAGCTGTTTTTT; CDR3: CASSFGRGGLHTGELFF
V: TRBV5-1; J: TRBJ1-1; D: TRBD1; size: few; DNA: TGCGCCAGCAGCTACAGGGGAGGGTATGCTGAAGCTTTCTTT; CDR3: CASSYRGGYAEAFF
V: TRBV2; J: TRBJ2-1; D: TRBD1; size: .; DNA: TGTGCCAGCAGTGGGCCGGGACAGGGAGGTTACAATGAGCAGTTCTTC; CDR3: CASSGPGQGGYNEQFF
V: TRBV12-3/TRBV12-4; J: TRBJ2-1; D: TRBD2; size: .; DNA: TGTGCCAGCAGTCCCTTGGGGGGGGAGCAGTTCTTC; CDR3: CASSPLGGEQFF
V: TRBV12-3/TRBV12-4; J: TRBJ2-5; D: .; size: few; DNA: TGTGCCAGCAGTACCCCCTACCCCGGGACGGACCAAGAGACCCAGTACTTC; CDR3: CASSTPYPGTDQETQYF
V: TRBV14; J: TRBJ2-7; D: .; size: .; DNA: TGTGCCAGCAGCCTGGACTTTAATACCTACGAGCAGTACTTC; CDR3: CASSLDFNTYEQYF
V: TRBV18; J: TRBJ2-1; D: TRBD2; size: many; DNA: TGTGCCAGCTCACGTCATACTAGCGGCAATGAGCAGTTCTTC; CDR3: CASSRHTSGNEQFF
V: TRBV5-1; J: TRBJ1-5; D: .; size: many; DNA: TGCGCCAGCAGCTTTGAGTGGAGCAATCAGCCCCAGCATTTT; CDR3: CASSFEWSNQPQHF
V: TRBV28; J: TRBJ2-1; D: .; size: few; DNA: TGTGCCAGCAGTCCATGGGACTTTTACAATGAGCAGTTCTTC; CDR3: CASSPWDFYNEQFF
V: TRBV3-1; J: TRBJ2-1; D: TRBD2; size: once; DNA: TGTGCCTCCAGCAAAGACAGGACTAGCGGGAGCACGAATGAGCAGTTCTTC; CDR3: CASSKDRTSGSTNEQFF
V: TRBV12-3/TRBV12-4; J: TRBJ2-3; D: .; size: .; DNA: TGTGCCAGCAACCGTGGCGGGGCGCAGTATTTT; CDR3: CASNRGGAQYF
V: TRBV3-1; J: TRBJ1-2; D: .; size: .; DNA: TGTGCCAGCAGCCATGGGGACACCCTCTATGGCTACACCTTC; CDR3: CASSHGDTLYGYTF
V: TRBV5-1; J: TRBJ2-7; D: TRBD2; size: few; DNA: TGCGCCAGCAGCTCCACGGGACTAGCGGTAAAATACGAGCAGTACTTC; CDR3: CASSSTGLAVKYEQYF
V: TRBV5-5; J: TRBJ1-1; D: TRBD1; size: few; DNA: TGTGCCAGCAGCCACCTACAGGGGGTCAGAACTGAAGCTTTCTTT; CDR3: CASSHLQGVRTEAFF
V: TRBV10-3; J: TRBJ1-5; D: .; size: .; DNA: TGTGCCATCAGCCGGGGGACACTTAGCAATCAGCCCCAGCATTTT; CDR3: CAISRGTLSNQPQHF
V: TRBV6-2/TRBV6-3; J: TRBJ2-1; D: TRBD2; size: few; DNA: TGTGCCAGCAGTTTAACTAGCGGGAGGTACAATGAGCAGTTCTTC; CDR3: CASSLTSGRYNEQFF
V: TRBV10-3; J: TRBJ2-3; D: TRBD2; size: .; DNA: TGTGCCATCAGTGCCTCGCTAGCGGAGATCACAGATACGCAGTATTTT; CDR3: CAISASLAEITDTQYF
V: TRBV10-3; J: TRBJ2-1; D: TRBD1; size: .; DNA: TGTGCCATCAGTGGTTGGGGGACAGGGGTTCGAGCGGGAGATTTGGGTGAGCAGTTCTTC; CDR3: CAISGWGTGVRAGDLGEQFF
V: TRBV20-1; J: TRBJ2-1; D: .; size: many; DNA: TGCAGTGCCTTCCGGGCCTCCTACAATGAGCAGTTCTTC; CDR3: CSAFRASYNEQFF